This TCR beta chain was obtained from a study of ipilimumab plus nivolumab after autologous stem cell transplantation. Study-level background: Patients received a median of roughly five ipilimumab and 8 nivolumab doses.

Patients got ipilimumab 1 mg/kg beginning 14 to 28 days post-transplant. Patients got 3 mg/kg IV nivolumab weeks 1, 4, 7, 10, then biweekly through week 26. This clone occurred a few times. CDR1 and CDR2 from the germline V gene are KGHSH and LQKENI. The CDR3 covers 12 residues. The ends were cut back, 6 bases at V and 4 bases at J, with 9 bases in the middle. Clones were sequenced by immunoSEQ multiplex PCR, and TCRdb holds only the in-frame ones, with some missing. The profile shows tens of thousands of clones, roughly 74% of them singletons. Here the sequenced sample was PBMCs, taken in a trial of ipilimumab plus nivolumab as post-transplant consolidation. The chain combines TRBV18 with TRBJ1-2, with a tentative D call TRBD1 (6 bases). The TCR was taken from a male donor with diffuse large B-cell lymphoma. CDR3: CASSSGVYGYTF. The CDR3 region has the DNA TGTGCCAGCTCTTCAGGGGTCTATGGCTACACCTTC.